These 6 T cell receptor beta chains were all obtained from the same sample, sequenced in a study of identical twins. MiXCR, run by TCRdb on the 5' RACE reads, gives a single entry per CDR3 protein. The sample carries some 440,000 distinct CDR3 sequences, less than 25% recorded once. These data also formed part of another study, on T cells expressing NK-cell markers.

Source material: CD4+ T cells sorted from blood. The receptors come from a woman younger than 30 in good health.

This clonotype was counted only a few times. J is TRBJ2-7 and V is TRBV5-1; 7 positions match TRBD1. The trim removed 6 bases at V and 7 bases at J, leaving 7 bases unmatched. CDR3 length: 12 residues. Per germline, CDR1 SGHRS and CDR2 YFSETQ. This CDR3 is CASKTGLGEQYF. In DNA form, the CDR3 reads TGCGCCAGCAAGACAGGGCTTGGGGAGCAGTACTTC.

The V and J genes are TRBV3-1 and TRBJ2-7, with D perhaps given as TRBD1 or TRBD2 (5 bases each). Germline CDR1 is LGHDT and CDR2 is YNNKEL (reference sequence). This CDR3 has 16 residues. V lost 0 bases to trimming and J lost 7 bases, with 19 bases between them. CDR3 residues: CASSQEGLAARGEQYF. The CDR3 region has the DNA TGTGCCAGCAGCCAAGAGGGGCTCGCCGCTCGCGGGGAGCAGTACTTC.

The CDR3 here is CSAPPGSGNTEAFF. DNA of the CDR3: TGCAGTGCCCCCCCCGGTTCCGGGAACACTGAAGCTTTCTTT. This chain links TRBV20-1 with TRBJ1-1; D gene uncertain. Between the trimmed V and J ends, which lost 6 bases and 1 base, there was a span of 15 bases. Germline CDR1 and CDR2: DFQATT and SNEGSKA (reference sequence). The CDR3 totals 14 residues.

CDR3 sequence: CATTDTMNTEAFF. DNA for the CDR3: TGCGCCACCACGGACACCATGAACACTGAAGCTTTCTTT. V usage is TRBV5-1 and J usage is TRBJ1-1, with a weak D call TRBD1 (5 bases). The germline V and J ends were trimmed by 9 bases and 0 bases, with 12 bases remaining between them. The CDR3 extends over 13 amino acids. CDR1 SGHRS and CDR2 YFSETQ come from the germline V gene.

The chain is built from TRBV9 and TRBJ1-1; the D gene is possibly TRBD1 (5 bases). The germline V and J ends were trimmed by 3 bases and 1 base, with 16 bases remaining between them. In germline, CDR1 is SGDLS, CDR2 YYNGEE. CDR3 size: 16 residues. The CDR3 reads CASSANGGTGNTEAFF. In DNA form, the CDR3 reads TGTGCCAGCAGCGCTAACGGGGGAACAGGGAACACTGAAGCTTTCTTT.

CDR3 sequence reads: CASSLRPSTQETQYF. The CDR3, as DNA: TGCGCCAGCAGCTTGAGGCCTAGCACGCAAGAGACCCAGTACTTC. V usage is TRBV5-1 and J usage is TRBJ2-5; D possibly corresponds to TRBD2 (5 bases). CDR3 length equals 15 residues. Germline V gives CDR1 SGHRS, CDR2 YFSETQ. Trimming took off 1 base at V and 2 bases at J, with 12 bases between the two ends.